This entry features one T cell receptor (beta chain) sequence. J gave up 4 bases and V 5 bases, and 3 bases lay outside the gene matches. Germline assignment: CDR1 LNHDA and CDR2 SQIVND (reference sequence). The CDR3 consists of 15 residues. This entry belongs to a study of blood T cell repertoires in COVID-19. Study-wide background: The United States, Italy and Spain provided the acute and convalescent COVID-19 samples.

In the authors' methods: Cell counts per sample came from amplifying reference gene primers. The data were produced by immunoSEQ multiplex PCR, yet TCRdb's version contains in-frame clones alone and is incomplete. Clone size and V and J calls were adopted from that table, with D and trimming inferred from the DNA. The profile shows roughly 130,000 clones, around 83% of them singletons. The material sequenced was PBMCs or T cells enriched from blood (not recorded which). The V gene is TRBV19, the J gene TRBJ2-6, with 9 bases that match TRBD1. The sequence was obtained from a woman in her twenties or thirties who had recovered from COVID-19. The CDR3 DNA follows: TGTGCCAGTAGTTACAGGGGGCCCGGGGCCAACGTCCTGACTTTC. Its protein is CASSYRGPGANVLTF. Drawing the rest from reference TRBV19 and TRBJ2-6, the complete variable domain is DGGITQSPKYLFRKEGQNVTLSCEQNLNHDAMYWYRQDPGQGLRLIYYSQIVNDFQKGDIAEGYSVSREKKESFPLTVTSAQKNPTAFYLCASSYRGPGANVLTFGAGSRLTVL.